Listed here is a single T cell receptor beta chain. The data were obtained in a study of blood T cells in healthy people across ages. Sample-barcoded 5' priming and a J-beta primer mix drove a second PCR of about 7 to 12 cycles. TCRdb re-derived calls from the 5' RACE reads in MiXCR, one entry per CDR3 protein. This sample has under 2,000,000 distinct CDR3 sequences, with roughly 49% found just once. With V trimmed by 0 bases and J by 5 bases, 4 bases remained unmatched. The CDR3 covers 16 residues. CDR1 and CDR2 from the germline V gene are MNHNY and SVGAGI (reference sequence). This sequence was found in a woman in her thirties or forties in good health. The chain links TRBV6-6 to TRBJ2-3; 11 bases map to TRBD2. Sequencing was carried out using blood. The CDR3: CASSYSVLAGGDTQYF. The CDR3 region has the DNA TGTGCCAGCAGTTACTCTGTGCTAGCGGGGGGAGATACGCAGTATTTT.